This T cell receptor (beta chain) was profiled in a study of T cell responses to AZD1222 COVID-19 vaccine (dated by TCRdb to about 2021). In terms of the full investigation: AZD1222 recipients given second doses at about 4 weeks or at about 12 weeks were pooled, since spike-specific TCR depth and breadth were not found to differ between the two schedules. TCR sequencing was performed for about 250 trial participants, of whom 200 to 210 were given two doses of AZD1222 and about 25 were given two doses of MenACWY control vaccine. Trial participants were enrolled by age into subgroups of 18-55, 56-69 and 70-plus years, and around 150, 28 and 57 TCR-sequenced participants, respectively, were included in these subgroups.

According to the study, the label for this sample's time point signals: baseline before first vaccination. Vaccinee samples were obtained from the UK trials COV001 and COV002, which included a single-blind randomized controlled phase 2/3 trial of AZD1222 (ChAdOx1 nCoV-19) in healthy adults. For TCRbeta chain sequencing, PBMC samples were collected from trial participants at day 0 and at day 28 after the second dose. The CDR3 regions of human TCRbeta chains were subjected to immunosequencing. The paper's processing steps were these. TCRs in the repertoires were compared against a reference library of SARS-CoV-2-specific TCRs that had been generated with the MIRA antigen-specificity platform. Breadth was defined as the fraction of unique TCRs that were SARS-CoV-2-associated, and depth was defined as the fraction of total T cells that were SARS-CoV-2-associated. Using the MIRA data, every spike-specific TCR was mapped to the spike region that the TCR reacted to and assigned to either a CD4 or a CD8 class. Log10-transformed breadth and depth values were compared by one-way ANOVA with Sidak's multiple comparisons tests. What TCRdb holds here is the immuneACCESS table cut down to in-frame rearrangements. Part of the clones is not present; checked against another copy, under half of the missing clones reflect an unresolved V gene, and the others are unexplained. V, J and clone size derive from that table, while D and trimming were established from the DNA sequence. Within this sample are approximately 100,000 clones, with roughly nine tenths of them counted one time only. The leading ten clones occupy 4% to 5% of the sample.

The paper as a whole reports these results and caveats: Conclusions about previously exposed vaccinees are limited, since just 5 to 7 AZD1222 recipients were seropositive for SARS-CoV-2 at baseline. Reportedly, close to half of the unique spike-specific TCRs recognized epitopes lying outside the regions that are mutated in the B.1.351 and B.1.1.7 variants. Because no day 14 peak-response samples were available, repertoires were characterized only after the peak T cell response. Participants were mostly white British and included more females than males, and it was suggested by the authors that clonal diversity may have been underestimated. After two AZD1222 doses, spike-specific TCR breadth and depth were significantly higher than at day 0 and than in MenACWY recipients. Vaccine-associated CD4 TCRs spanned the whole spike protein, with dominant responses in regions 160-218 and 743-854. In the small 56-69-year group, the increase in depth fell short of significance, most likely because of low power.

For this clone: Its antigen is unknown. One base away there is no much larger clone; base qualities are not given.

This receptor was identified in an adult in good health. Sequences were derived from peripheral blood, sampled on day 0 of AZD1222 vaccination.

In nucleotide form, the sequence is TGTGCCAGCAGCTTAGATAAAAAGGTTAGCGGGGGATACAATGAGCAGTTCTTC. Its protein reads: CASSLDKKVSGGYNEQFF. This chain is built from TRBV7-2 and TRBJ2-1, with 9 bases aligning to TRBD2. The junction shows trimming of 1 base on V and 4 bases on J, and the gene matches do not reach 11 bases of it. Spanning cysteine to phenylalanine, the CDR3 consists of 18 amino acids. CDR3 DNA is the only sequence kept; it has 54 bases, read in frame from the first base. The germline V gene gives CDR1 as SGHTA and CDR2 as FQGNSA.